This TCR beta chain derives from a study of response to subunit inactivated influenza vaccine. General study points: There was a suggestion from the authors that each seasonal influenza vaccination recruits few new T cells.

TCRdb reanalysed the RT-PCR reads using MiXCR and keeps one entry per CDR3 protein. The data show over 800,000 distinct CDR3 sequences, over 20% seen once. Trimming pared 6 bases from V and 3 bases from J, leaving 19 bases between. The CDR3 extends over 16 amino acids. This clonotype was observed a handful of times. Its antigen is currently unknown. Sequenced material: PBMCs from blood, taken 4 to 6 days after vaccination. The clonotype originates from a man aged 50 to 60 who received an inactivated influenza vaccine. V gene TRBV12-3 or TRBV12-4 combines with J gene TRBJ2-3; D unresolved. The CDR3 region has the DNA TGTGCCAGCAGCTCCTTAGGTAGCAGACGAACAGATACGCAGTATTTT. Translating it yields CASSSLGSRRTDTQYF.